This T cell receptor beta chain comes out of a study of regulatory T cells in long-lasting Graves disease. Study-wide context: Graves' patients, diagnosed recently, had received antithyroid drugs under 3 months.

Time point in this sample: newly diagnosed GD, antithyroid drugs for less than 3 months. PBMC-extracted RNA yielded the TCR library. The CDR3 spans 16 residues. The germline V gene encodes CDR1 SGHTS and CDR2 YDEGEE. J gave up 3 bases and V 4 bases, and 10 bases lay outside the gene matches. In this sample, this clonotype turned up a few times. What it binds is unknown. Study conclusions and caveats: Persistent patients had more shared public clonotypes (around 3,000) than new patients (roughly 970).

To make TCR beta libraries, researchers used iRepertoire HTBI primers and Arm-PCR of CDR3 regions. TCRdb independently ran MiXCR on the multiplex PCR reads; one entry per CDR3 protein. The profile shows 390,000 or so distinct CDR3 sequences, approximately 10% of them singletons. This sample also appeared in a second study, on T cells in Graves' hyperthyroidism and ophthalmopathy.

The source of this sequence is a woman aged 18-30 years with Graves disease. The sample consisted of peripheral blood mononuclear cells (PBMCs), taken at new diagnosis, from a patient treated with antithyroid drugs. V usage is TRBV5-8 and J usage is TRBJ2-3; 8 nucleotides match TRBD1. CDR3: CASSGTGQYFTDTQYF. DNA of the CDR3: TGTGCCAGCAGCGGGACAGGCCAATATTTTACAGATACGCAGTATTTT.